This T cell receptor (beta chain) was sequenced in a study of CD8 T cells in ankylosing spondylitis. Study-wide findings and caveats: Ankylosing spondylitis blood seemed to carry a telltale TCR beta motif made of fewer than 10 highly homologous variants.

One entry per CDR3 protein, called by TCRdb with MiXCR from the 5' RACE reads. The data contain about 390,000 distinct CDR3 sequences, 20% to 25% of them singletons. The CDR3 consists of 13 residues. Germline loops: CDR1 DFQATT, CDR2 SNEGSKA (reference sequence). V was pared by 0 bases and J by 3 bases, with 7 bases between. Of note for this clonotype: The target antigen is unknown.

Sequencing was carried out using blood, either unsorted or a sorted T cell fraction (not recorded which). This chain links TRBV20-1 with TRBJ2-3; D remains unclear. The TCR originated in a male donor with ankylosing spondylitis. The CDR3 spells CSARDRSTDTQYF. For the CDR3, the DNA is TGCAGTGCTAGAGATCGAAGTACAGATACGCAGTATTTT.